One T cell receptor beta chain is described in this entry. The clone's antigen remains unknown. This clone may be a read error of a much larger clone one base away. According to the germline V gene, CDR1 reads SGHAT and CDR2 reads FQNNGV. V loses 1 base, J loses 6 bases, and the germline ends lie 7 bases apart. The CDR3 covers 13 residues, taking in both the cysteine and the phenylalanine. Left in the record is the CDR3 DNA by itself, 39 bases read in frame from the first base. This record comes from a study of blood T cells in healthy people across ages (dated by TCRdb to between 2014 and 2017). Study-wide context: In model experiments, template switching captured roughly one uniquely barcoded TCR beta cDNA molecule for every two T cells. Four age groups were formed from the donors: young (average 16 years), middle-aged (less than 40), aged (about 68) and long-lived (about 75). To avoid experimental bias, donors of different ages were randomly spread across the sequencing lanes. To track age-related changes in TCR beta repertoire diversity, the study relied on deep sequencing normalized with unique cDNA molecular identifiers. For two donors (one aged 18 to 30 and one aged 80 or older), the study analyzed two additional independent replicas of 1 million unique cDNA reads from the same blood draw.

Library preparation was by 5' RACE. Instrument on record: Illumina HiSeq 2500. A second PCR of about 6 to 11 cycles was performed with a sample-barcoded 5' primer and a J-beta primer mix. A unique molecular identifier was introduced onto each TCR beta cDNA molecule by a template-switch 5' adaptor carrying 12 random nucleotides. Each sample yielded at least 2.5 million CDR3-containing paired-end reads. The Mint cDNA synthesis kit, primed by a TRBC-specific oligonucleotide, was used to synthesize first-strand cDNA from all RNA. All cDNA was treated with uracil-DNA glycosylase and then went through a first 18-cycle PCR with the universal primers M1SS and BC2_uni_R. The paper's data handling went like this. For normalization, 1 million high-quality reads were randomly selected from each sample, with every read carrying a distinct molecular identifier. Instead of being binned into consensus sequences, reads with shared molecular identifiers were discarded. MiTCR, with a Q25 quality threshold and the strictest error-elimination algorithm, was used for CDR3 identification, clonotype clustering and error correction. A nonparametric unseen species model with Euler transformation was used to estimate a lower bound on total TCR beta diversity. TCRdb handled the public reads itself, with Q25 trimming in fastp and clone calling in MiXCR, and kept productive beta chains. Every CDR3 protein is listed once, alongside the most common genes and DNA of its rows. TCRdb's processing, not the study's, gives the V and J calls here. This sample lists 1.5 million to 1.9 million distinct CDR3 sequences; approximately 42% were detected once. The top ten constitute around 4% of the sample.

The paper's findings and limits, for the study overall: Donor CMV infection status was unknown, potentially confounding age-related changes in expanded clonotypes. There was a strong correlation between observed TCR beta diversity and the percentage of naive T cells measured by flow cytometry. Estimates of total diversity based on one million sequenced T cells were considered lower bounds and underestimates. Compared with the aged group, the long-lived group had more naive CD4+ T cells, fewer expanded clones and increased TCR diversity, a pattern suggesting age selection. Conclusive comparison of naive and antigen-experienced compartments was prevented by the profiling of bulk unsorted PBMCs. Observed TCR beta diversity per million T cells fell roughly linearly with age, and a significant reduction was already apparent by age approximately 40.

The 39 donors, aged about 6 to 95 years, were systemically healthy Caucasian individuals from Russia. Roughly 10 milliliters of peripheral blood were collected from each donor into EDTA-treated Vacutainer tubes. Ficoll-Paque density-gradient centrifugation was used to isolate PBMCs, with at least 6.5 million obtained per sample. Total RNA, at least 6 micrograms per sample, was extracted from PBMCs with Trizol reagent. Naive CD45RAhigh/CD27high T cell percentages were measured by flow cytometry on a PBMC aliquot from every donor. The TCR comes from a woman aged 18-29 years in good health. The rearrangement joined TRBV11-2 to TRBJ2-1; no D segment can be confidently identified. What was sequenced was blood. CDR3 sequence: CASSLGCLNEQFF. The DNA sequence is TGTGCCAGCAGCTTAGGCTGCCTCAATGAGCAGTTCTTC.